The subject of this entry is one T cell receptor (beta chain). Repertoires were generated with immunoSEQ multiplex PCR, while TCRdb's copy carries only in-frame clones and drops some. Here the sample spans about 300,000 clones, roughly 91% being singletons. The Seattle patients, enrolled during active infection, were followed longitudinally. The sample is drawn from a study of blood T cell repertoires in COVID-19. Study background: The samples span acute and convalescent COVID-19 from the United States, Italy and Spain.

CDR3 size: 15 residues. Germline values: CDR1 SGHTA, CDR2 FQGNSA. V was shortened by 5 bases and J by 3 bases, with 14 bases between the two germline ends. The clonotype comes from a woman in her 30s with COVID-19, enrolled during active disease. This sequence joins TRBV7-2 and TRBJ2-1, with D perhaps matching TRBD1 (6 bases). Material: peripheral blood. CDR3 nucleotides: TGTGCCAGCAGCGTTAGACAGGTACTCTACAATGAGCAGTTCTTC. Encoded protein: CASSVRQVLYNEQFF. The full variable domain, its missing parts supplied by reference TRBV7-2 and TRBJ2-1, is GAGVSQSPSNKVTEKGKDVELRCDPISGHTALYWYRQSLGQGLEFLIYFQGNSAPDKSGLPSDRFSAERTGGSVSTLTIQRTQQEDSAVYLCASSVRQVLYNEQFFGPGTRLTVL.